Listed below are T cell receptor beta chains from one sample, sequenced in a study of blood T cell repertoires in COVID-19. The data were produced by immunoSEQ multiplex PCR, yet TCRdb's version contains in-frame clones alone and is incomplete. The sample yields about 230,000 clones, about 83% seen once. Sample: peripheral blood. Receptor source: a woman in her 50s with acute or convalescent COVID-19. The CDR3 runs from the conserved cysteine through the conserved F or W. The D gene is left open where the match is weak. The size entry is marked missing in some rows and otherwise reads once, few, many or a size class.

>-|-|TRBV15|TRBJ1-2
CATSADPAGYGYTF
TGTGCCACCAGCGCAGACCCGGCGGGATATGGCTACACCTTC
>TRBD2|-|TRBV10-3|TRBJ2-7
CAIGSGGDEQYF
TGTGCCATCGGTTCCGGGGGGGACGAGCAGTACTTC
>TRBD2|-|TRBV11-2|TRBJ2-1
CASSLAGTIYNEQFF
TGTGCCAGCAGCTTAGCTGGGACTATCTACAATGAGCAGTTCTTC
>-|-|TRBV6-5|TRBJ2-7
CASRLGSSYEQYF
TGTGCCAGTCGTCTTGGGAGCTCCTACGAGCAGTACTTC
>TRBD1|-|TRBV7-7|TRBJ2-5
CASSFGQGETQYF
TGTGCTAGCAGCTTTGGACAGGGAGAGACCCAGTACTTC
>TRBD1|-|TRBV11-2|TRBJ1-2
CASSRTDRVQEYGYTF
TGTGCCAGCAGCAGAACGGACAGGGTCCAAGAGTATGGCTACACCTTC
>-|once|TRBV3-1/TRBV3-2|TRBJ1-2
CASSQERQDYGYTF
TGTGCCAGCAGCCAAGAGAGACAGGACTATGGCTACACCTTC
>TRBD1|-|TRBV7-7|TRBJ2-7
CASSLGQGRAYEQYF
TGTGCCAGCAGCTTGGGACAGGGGAGAGCCTACGAGCAGTACTTC
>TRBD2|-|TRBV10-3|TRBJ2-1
CAISETLAGGNEQFF
TGTGCCATCAGTGAGACCCTAGCGGGAGGGAATGAGCAGTTCTTC
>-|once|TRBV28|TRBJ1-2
CASSQPGDYGYTF
TGTGCCAGCAGCCAACCGGGGGACTATGGCTACACCTTC
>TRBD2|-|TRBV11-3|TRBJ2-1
CASSSVAGGHNEQFF
TGTGCCAGCAGCTCCGTAGCGGGAGGGCACAATGAGCAGTTCTTC
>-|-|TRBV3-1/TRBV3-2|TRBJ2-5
CASSQDGQGLQETQYF
TGTGCCAGCAGCCAAGATGGGCAGGGACTCCAAGAGACCCAGTACTTC
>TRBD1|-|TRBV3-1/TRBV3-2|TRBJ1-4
CASSQVRGLAEKLFF
TGTGCCAGCAGCCAAGTAAGGGGGCTTGCGGAAAAACTGTTTTTT
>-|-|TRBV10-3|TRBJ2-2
CAINEVANTGELFF
TGTGCCATCAACGAGGTTGCGAACACCGGGGAGCTGTTTTTT
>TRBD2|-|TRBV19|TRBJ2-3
CASSMWLAGESNTQYF
TGTGCCAGTAGTATGTGGCTAGCGGGAGAGTCGAATACGCAGTATTTT
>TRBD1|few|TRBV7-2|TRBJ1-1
CASSLDPGQGAHAFF
TGTGCCAGCAGCTTAGACCCCGGACAGGGGGCGCATGCTTTCTTT
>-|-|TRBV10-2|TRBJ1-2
CASRLTDFYGYTF
TGCGCCAGCAGGTTGACAGACTTTTATGGCTACACCTTC
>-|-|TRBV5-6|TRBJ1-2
CASSLGRDYGYTF
TGTGCCAGCAGCTTGGGCAGGGACTATGGCTACACCTTC
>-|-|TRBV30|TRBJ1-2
CAWSSVGYTF
TGTGCCTGGAGTTCGGTGGGCTACACCTTC
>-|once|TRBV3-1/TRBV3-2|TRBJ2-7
CASSPMAGENEQYF
TGTGCCAGCAGCCCCATGGCAGGGGAGAACGAGCAGTACTTC
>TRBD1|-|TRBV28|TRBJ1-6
CASSAYGTGDGSPLHF
TGTGCCAGCAGTGCGTACGGTACAGGGGACGGTTCACCCCTCCACTTT
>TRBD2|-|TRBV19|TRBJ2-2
CASSSGGRNTGELFF
TGTGCCAGTAGTAGCGGGGGGAGGAACACCGGGGAGCTGTTTTTT